Given below is one T cell receptor beta chain in context. The sample holds a few counts of this clone. The antigen it recognizes is unknown. No base quality values were provided; no much bigger clone lies one nucleotide off. V is trimmed back by 5 bases and J by 11 bases, and the junction contains 11 bases that no gene match accounts for. From the germline V gene, CDR1 is MNHNS and CDR2 is SASEGT. The CDR3 contains 15 residues, cysteine and phenylalanine counted. The sequence is cut down to CDR3 DNA, 45 bases in frame from base 1. To prepare the library, PCR was applied. Sequencing relied on an Illumina HiSeq 4000. High-throughput sequencing was used to profile the TCR beta-chain CDR3 region of each patient. Per the original workflow: Drawing on CDR3 differences between clinicopathological groups, the researchers built a classifier meant to tell apart patients with distant-metastatic papillary thyroid cancer. Repertoire diversity was assessed with the Shannon index, and tumor-blood repertoire similarity with the Morisita-Horn index. The raw public reads went through TCRdb reprocessing: fastp at Q25, MiXCR clone calling, in-frame beta chains kept. TCRdb's processing, not the study's, gives the V and J calls here. This sample lists over 25,000 clones; about a sixth were detected once. The ten biggest clones cover 4.7% of the sample.

The sample is drawn from a study of metastatic and nonmetastatic thyroid tumors (TCRdb year 2020). Concerning the study at large: The researchers compared repertoires between peripheral blood samples and tumor or nodule tissue samples from patients with malignant or benign thyroid disease. Overall results and qualifications from the work: In both blood and tumor samples, malignant tumors were reported to have significantly higher TCR beta diversity than benign nodules.

No patient had received any treatment before thyroid surgery. Using T-cell receptor beta sequencing, the researchers looked back retrospectively at clinical samples from patients, gathered between the early 2010s and the late 2010s. The receptor comes from a female donor with papillary thyroid cancer or a benign thyroid nodule (not recorded which). Some clones in this sample may be carry-over from other donors' samples. Sequencing used blood. The chain was built from TRBV6-1 and TRBJ2-1, with 11 bases matching TRBD1. The CDR3 has the sequence CASSPLGTGGHKQFF. The nucleotide sequence reads TGTGCCAGCAGTCCCCTAGGGACAGGGGGGCATAAGCAGTTCTTC.